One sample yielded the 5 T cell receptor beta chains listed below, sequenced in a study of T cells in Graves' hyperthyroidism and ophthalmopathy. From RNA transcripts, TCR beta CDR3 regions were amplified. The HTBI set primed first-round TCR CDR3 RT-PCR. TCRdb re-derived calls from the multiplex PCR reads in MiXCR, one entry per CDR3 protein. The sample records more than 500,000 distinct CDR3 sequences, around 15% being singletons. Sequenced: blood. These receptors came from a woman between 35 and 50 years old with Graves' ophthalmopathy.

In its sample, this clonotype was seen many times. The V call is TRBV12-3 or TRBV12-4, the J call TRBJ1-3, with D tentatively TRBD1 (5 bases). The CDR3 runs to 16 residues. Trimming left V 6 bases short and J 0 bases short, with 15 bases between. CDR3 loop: CASRGLATFSGNTIYF. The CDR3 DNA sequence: TGTGCCAGCAGGGGACTAGCGACATTCTCTGGAAACACCATATATTTT.

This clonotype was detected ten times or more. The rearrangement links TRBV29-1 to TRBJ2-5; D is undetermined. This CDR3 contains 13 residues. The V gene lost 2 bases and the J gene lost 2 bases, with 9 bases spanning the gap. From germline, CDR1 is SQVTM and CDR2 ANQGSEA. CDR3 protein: CSVETGPQETQYF. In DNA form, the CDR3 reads TGCAGCGTTGAAACCGGGCCGCAAGAGACCCAGTACTTC.

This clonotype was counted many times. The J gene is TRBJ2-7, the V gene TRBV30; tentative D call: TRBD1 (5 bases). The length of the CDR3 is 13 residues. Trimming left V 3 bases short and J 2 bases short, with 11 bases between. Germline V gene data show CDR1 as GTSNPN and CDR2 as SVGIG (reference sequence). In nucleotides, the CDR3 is TGTGCCTGGAGCCGACAGAGAACCTACGAGCAGTACTTC. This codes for CAWSRQRTYEQYF.

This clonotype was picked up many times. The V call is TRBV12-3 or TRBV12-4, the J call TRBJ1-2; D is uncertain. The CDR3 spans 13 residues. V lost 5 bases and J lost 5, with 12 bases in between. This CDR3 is CASSPSRDYGYTF. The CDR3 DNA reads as TGTGCCAGCAGTCCCTCTCGGGATTATGGCTACACCTTC.

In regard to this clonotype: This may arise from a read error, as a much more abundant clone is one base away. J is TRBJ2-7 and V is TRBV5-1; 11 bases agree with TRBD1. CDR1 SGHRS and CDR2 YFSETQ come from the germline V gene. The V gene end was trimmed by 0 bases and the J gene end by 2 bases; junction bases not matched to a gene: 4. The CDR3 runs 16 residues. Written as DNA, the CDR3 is TGCGCCAGCAGCTTGGCCGGGACAGGGGGGACCTACGAGCAGTACTTC. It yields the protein CASSLAGTGGTYEQYF. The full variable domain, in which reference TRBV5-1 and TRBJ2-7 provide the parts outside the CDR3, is KAGVTQTPRYLIKTRGQQVTLSCSPISGHRSVSWYQQTPGQGLQFLFEYFSETQRNKGNFPGRFSGRQFSNSRSEMNVSTLELGDSALYLCASSLAGTGGTYEQYFGPGTRLTVT.